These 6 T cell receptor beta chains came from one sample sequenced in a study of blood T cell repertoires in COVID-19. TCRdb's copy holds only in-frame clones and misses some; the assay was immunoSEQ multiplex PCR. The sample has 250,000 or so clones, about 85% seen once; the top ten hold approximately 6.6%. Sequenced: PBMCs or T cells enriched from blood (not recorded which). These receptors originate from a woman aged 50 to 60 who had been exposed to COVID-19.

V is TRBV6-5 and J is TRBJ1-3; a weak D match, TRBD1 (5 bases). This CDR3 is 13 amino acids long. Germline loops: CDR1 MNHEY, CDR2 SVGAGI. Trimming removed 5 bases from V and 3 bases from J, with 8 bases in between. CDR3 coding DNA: TGTGCCAGCAGTCGGGGGGTTGGAAACACCATATATTTT. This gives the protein CASSRGVGNTIYF.

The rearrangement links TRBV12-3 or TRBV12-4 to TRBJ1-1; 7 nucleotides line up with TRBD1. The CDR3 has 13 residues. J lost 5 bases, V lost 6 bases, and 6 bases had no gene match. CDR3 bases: TGTGCCAGCAGCTTCACAGGGGTTACTGAAGCTTTCTTT. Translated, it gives CASSFTGVTEAFF.

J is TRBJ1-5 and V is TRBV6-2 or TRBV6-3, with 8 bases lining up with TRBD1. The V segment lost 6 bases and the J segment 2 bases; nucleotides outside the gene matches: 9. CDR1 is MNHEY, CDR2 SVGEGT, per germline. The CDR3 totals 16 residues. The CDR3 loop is CASRPIGQGGNQPQHF. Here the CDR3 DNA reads TGTGCCAGCAGACCTATCGGACAGGGAGGCAATCAGCCCCAGCATTTT.

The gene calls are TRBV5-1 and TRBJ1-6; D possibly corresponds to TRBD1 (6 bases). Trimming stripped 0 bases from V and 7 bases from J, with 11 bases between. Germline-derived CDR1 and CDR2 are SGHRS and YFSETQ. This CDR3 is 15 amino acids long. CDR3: CASSLEGQSNSPLHF. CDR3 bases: TGCGCCAGCAGCTTGGAAGGACAGTCCAATTCACCCCTCCACTTT.

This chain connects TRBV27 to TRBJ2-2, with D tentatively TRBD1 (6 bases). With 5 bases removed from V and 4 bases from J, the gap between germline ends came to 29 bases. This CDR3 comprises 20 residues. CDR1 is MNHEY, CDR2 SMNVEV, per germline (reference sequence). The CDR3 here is CASSLAVTGSVTVSTGELFF. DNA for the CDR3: TGTGCCAGCAGTCTCGCCGTAACAGGGTCGGTTACAGTTAGCACCGGGGAGCTGTTTTTT.

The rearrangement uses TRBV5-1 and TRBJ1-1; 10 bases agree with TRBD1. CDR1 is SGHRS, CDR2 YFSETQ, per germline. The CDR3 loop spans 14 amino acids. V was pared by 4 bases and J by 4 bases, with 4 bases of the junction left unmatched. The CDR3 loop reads CASSVDRGTTEAFF. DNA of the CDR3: TGCGCCAGCAGCGTGGACAGGGGGACCACTGAAGCTTTCTTT.